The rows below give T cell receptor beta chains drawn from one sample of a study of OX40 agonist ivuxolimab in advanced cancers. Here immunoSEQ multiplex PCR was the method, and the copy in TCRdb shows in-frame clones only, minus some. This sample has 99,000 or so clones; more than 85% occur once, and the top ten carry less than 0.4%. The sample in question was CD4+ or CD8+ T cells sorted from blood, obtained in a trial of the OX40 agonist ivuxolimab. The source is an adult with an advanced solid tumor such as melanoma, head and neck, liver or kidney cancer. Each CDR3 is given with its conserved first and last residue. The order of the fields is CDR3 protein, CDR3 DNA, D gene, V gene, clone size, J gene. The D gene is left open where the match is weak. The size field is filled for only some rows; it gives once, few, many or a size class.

CDR3: CASREQGTNTGELFF; DNA: TGTGCCAGCAGGGAGCAGGGTACGAACACCGGGGAGCTGTTTTTT; D: -; V: TRBV2; size: -; J: TRBJ2-2
CDR3: CASSPGPEANVLTF; DNA: TGTGCCAGCTCACCAGGTCCCGAGGCCAACGTCCTGACTTTC; D: -; V: TRBV18; size: -; J: TRBJ2-6
CDR3: CASSLMSVGETQYF; DNA: TGTGCCAGCAGCTTAATGTCAGTCGGAGAGACCCAGTACTTC; D: -; V: TRBV7-8; size: once; J: TRBJ2-5
CDR3: CASLLAGAYEQYF; DNA: TGTGCCAGCCTCCTAGCGGGAGCATACGAGCAGTACTTC; D: TRBD2; V: TRBV11-2; size: once; J: TRBJ2-7
CDR3: CASSLGAGGPQETQYF; DNA: TGTGCCAGCAGCTTAGGAGCGGGAGGTCCCCAAGAGACCCAGTACTTC; D: TRBD2; V: TRBV7-8; size: -; J: TRBJ2-5
CDR3: CASSASGYEQYF; DNA: TGTGCCAGCAGTGCCTCGGGCTACGAGCAGTACTTC; D: -; V: TRBV25-1; size: -; J: TRBJ2-7
CDR3: CASRRGTSATSYNEQFF; DNA: TGTGCCAGCAGAAGGGGGACTAGCGCTACCTCCTACAATGAGCAGTTCTTC; D: TRBD2; V: TRBV11-2; size: -; J: TRBJ2-1
CDR3: CAWSRKSYNEQFF; DNA: TGTGCCTGGAGTAGGAAATCCTACAATGAGCAGTTCTTC; D: -; V: TRBV30; size: -; J: TRBJ2-1
CDR3: CSVETSGRGLAKNIQYF; DNA: TGCAGCGTCGAGACTAGCGGGAGGGGATTAGCCAAAAACATTCAGTACTTC; D: TRBD2; V: TRBV29-1; size: -; J: TRBJ2-4
CDR3: CASSRSRDNEQFF; DNA: TGTGCCAGCAGCCGCAGTCGGGACAATGAGCAGTTCTTC; D: -; V: TRBV6-5; size: -; J: TRBJ2-1
CDR3: CASSPTYGQFWGGGYTF; DNA: TGTGCCAGCAGCCCGACCTACGGGCAGTTCTGGGGTGGGGGCTACACCTTC; D: -; V: TRBV4-2; size: -; J: TRBJ1-2
CDR3: CASSERADPTDTQYF; DNA: TGTGCCAGCAGTGAACGAGCGGACCCCACAGATACGCAGTATTTT; D: -; V: TRBV2; size: -; J: TRBJ2-3
CDR3: CASIPIPGGAHEQYF; DNA: TGTGCCAGCATTCCGATTCCAGGGGGTGCCCACGAGCAGTACTTC; D: TRBD1; V: TRBV6-1; size: -; J: TRBJ2-7
CDR3: CASRAGVNTGELFF; DNA: TGTGCCAGCAGGGCGGGAGTGAACACCGGGGAGCTGTTTTTT; D: TRBD2; V: TRBV6-5; size: -; J: TRBJ2-2
CDR3: CASSEGVNGLGNTIYF; DNA: TGTGCCAGCAGTGAAGGGGTCAATGGACTTGGAAACACCATATATTTT; D: -; V: TRBV6-1; size: once; J: TRBJ1-3
CDR3: CASSLVVNEQFF; DNA: TGTGCCAGCAGCTTAGTTGTTAATGAGCAGTTCTTC; D: -; V: TRBV7-9; size: -; J: TRBJ2-1
CDR3: CASSWNNRVGEQYF; DNA: TGCGCCAGCAGCTGGAATAACAGGGTCGGCGAGCAGTACTTC; D: -; V: TRBV5-1; size: -; J: TRBJ2-7
CDR3: CASSLLGGNLNTEAFF; DNA: TGTGCCAGCAGCTTGTTAGGGGGGAATTTGAACACTGAAGCTTTCTTT; D: -; V: TRBV11-2; size: -; J: TRBJ1-1
CDR3: CASSLGRTSPIADTQYF; DNA: TGTGCCAGCAGCTTAGGCCGAACTAGTCCCATTGCAGATACGCAGTATTTT; D: -; V: TRBV11-2; size: -; J: TRBJ2-3
CDR3: CASSWTGGGNEKLFF; DNA: TGTGCCAGCAGCTGGACAGGGGGGGGCAATGAAAAACTGTTTTTT; D: TRBD1; V: TRBV5-4; size: -; J: TRBJ1-4
CDR3: CASSPQSSYNEQFF; DNA: TGTGCCAGCAGCCCCCAGAGCTCCTACAATGAGCAGTTCTTC; D: -; V: TRBV6-6; size: -; J: TRBJ2-1
CDR3: CASSNSGRAEQFF; DNA: TGTGCCAGCAGCAATAGCGGGAGAGCTGAGCAGTTCTTC; D: TRBD2; V: TRBV28; size: -; J: TRBJ2-1
CDR3: CASSSSGTGGYEQYF; DNA: TGTGCCAGTAGTAGCTCGGGGACAGGGGGCTACGAGCAGTACTTC; D: TRBD1; V: TRBV19; size: -; J: TRBJ2-7
CDR3: CASSQDPTGGNYGYTF; DNA: TGCGCCAGCAGCCAAGATCCGACAGGGGGCAACTATGGCTACACCTTC; D: TRBD1; V: TRBV4-3; size: -; J: TRBJ1-2
CDR3: CASSSDSANYGYTF; DNA: TGTGCCAGCAGCTCCGACAGCGCTAACTATGGCTACACCTTC; D: -; V: TRBV7-9; size: -; J: TRBJ1-2
CDR3: CASSSKPGQSKNIQYF; DNA: TGTGCCAGCAGCTCTAAACCGGGACAGAGCAAAAACATTCAGTACTTC; D: TRBD1; V: TRBV13; size: few; J: TRBJ2-4
CDR3: CASSQDQRKGEQYF; DNA: TGTGCCAGCAGCCAGGACCAGCGGAAAGGCGAGCAGTACTTC; D: -; V: TRBV4-2; size: few; J: TRBJ2-7
CDR3: CASSTRTGGYSEQFF; DNA: TGTGCCAGCAGCACCCGGACAGGGGGCTATAGTGAGCAGTTCTTC; D: TRBD1; V: TRBV7-2; size: -; J: TRBJ2-1
CDR3: CSVGGWPGELFF; DNA: TGCAGCGTTGGGGGGTGGCCCGGGGAGCTGTTTTTT; D: -; V: TRBV29-1; size: few; J: TRBJ2-2
CDR3: CASSESGGKNIQYF; DNA: TGTGCCAGCAGTGAATCGGGCGGAAAAAACATTCAGTACTTC; D: -; V: TRBV2; size: -; J: TRBJ2-4
CDR3: CASSQGGGGDVYEQYF; DNA: TGTGCCAGCAGCCAGGGGGGGGGAGGTGACGTCTACGAGCAGTACTTC; D: TRBD2; V: TRBV4-2; size: -; J: TRBJ2-7
CDR3: CASSQDTVYNEQFF; DNA: TGTGCCAGCAGCCAAGATACAGTTTACAATGAGCAGTTCTTC; D: -; V: TRBV14; size: -; J: TRBJ2-1
CDR3: CASSLLGTETQYF; DNA: TGTGCCAGCAGCTTGTTGGGAACGGAGACCCAGTACTTC; D: -; V: TRBV5-6; size: -; J: TRBJ2-5
CDR3: CASNVLAGTYEQYF; DNA: TGTGCCAGCAACGTGCTAGCGGGAACCTACGAGCAGTACTTC; D: TRBD2; V: TRBV2; size: -; J: TRBJ2-7
CDR3: CASSLSLPGFGELFF; DNA: TGTGCCAGCAGCTTATCTCTACCGGGCTTCGGGGAGCTGTTTTTT; D: -; V: TRBV5-6; size: -; J: TRBJ2-2
CDR3: CASSQSRGYGYTF; DNA: TGTGCCAGCAGCCAAAGCAGGGGCTATGGCTACACCTTC; D: -; V: TRBV14; size: -; J: TRBJ1-2
CDR3: CASSSPEGTDTQYF; DNA: TGTGCCAGCAGCTCCCCAGAGGGCACAGATACGCAGTATTTT; D: -; V: TRBV5-4; size: -; J: TRBJ2-3
CDR3: CASSSGDYSSYEQYF; DNA: TGTGCCAGCAGTTCAGGGGACTATAGCTCCTACGAGCAGTACTTC; D: -; V: TRBV6-5; size: -; J: TRBJ2-7
CDR3: CASSYSRPNTGELFF; DNA: TGTGCCAGCAGTTACTCGAGGCCGAACACCGGGGAGCTGTTTTTT; D: -; V: TRBV6-5; size: -; J: TRBJ2-2
CDR3: CASSQGFAGGAGGNTIYF; DNA: TGCGCCAGCAGCCAAGGCTTTGCAGGGGGCGCGGGTGGAAACACCATATATTTT; D: TRBD1; V: TRBV4-3; size: -; J: TRBJ1-3
CDR3: CASSSSNLAGESNEQFF; DNA: TGTGCCAGCAGCTCCTCCAACCTAGCGGGAGAGAGCAATGAGCAGTTCTTC; D: TRBD2; V: TRBV13; size: -; J: TRBJ2-1
CDR3: CARSLGTHPENTGELFF; DNA: TGTGCCAGAAGCTTAGGGACCCACCCCGAGAACACCGGGGAGCTGTTTTTT; D: -; V: TRBV5-3; size: -; J: TRBJ2-2
CDR3: CASRVAGGIRETQYF; DNA: TGTGCCAGCAGAGTAGCGGGAGGTATTAGAGAGACCCAGTACTTC; D: TRBD2; V: TRBV7-8; size: once; J: TRBJ2-5
CDR3: CASSLQGYTGELFF; DNA: TGTGCCAGCAGCCTACAGGGATACACCGGGGAGCTGTTTTTT; D: -; V: TRBV14; size: -; J: TRBJ2-2
CDR3: CASSSGTSGRWEQYF; DNA: TGTGCCAGTAGTTCCGGGACTAGCGGACGGTGGGAGCAGTACTTC; D: TRBD2; V: TRBV19; size: -; J: TRBJ2-7
CDR3: CASKGQGSYNEQFF; DNA: TGTGCCAGCAAAGGACAGGGCTCCTACAATGAGCAGTTCTTC; D: TRBD1; V: TRBV11-1; size: -; J: TRBJ2-1
CDR3: CASSQHSGTGSYEQYF; DNA: TGTGCCAGCAGCCAACACTCCGGGACAGGGTCCTACGAGCAGTACTTC; D: TRBD1; V: TRBV11-2; size: -; J: TRBJ2-7
CDR3: CASSFTGLGGQETQYF; DNA: TGCGCCAGCAGCTTTACGGGATTAGGGGGGCAAGAGACCCAGTACTTC; D: -; V: TRBV5-1; size: -; J: TRBJ2-5
CDR3: CASKGPKVSGEQYF; DNA: TGTGCCAGCAAAGGTCCGAAGGTTTCAGGAGAGCAGTACTTC; D: -; V: TRBV28; size: once; J: TRBJ2-7
CDR3: CSARLSYGYTF; DNA: TGCAGTGCTAGACTATCATATGGCTACACCTTC; D: -; V: TRBV20-1; size: -; J: TRBJ1-2
CDR3: CASSLHGANVLTF; DNA: TGTGCCAGCAGTTTACATGGGGCCAACGTCCTGACTTTC; D: -; V: TRBV28; size: -; J: TRBJ2-6
CDR3: CASSLGAFGASYEQYF; DNA: TGTGCCAGCAGCTTAGGTGCCTTCGGGGCCTCCTACGAGCAGTACTTC; D: -; V: TRBV7-2; size: -; J: TRBJ2-7
CDR3: CASSSPGGGRTGEQYF; DNA: TGTGCCAGCAGCTCCCCCGGGGGCGGGAGAACCGGGGAGCAGTACTTC; D: -; V: TRBV7-2; size: -; J: TRBJ2-7
CDR3: CASSESLEHSHEQFF; DNA: TGTGCCAGCAGTGAAAGCCTAGAGCATTCCCATGAGCAGTTCTTC; D: -; V: TRBV6-1; size: -; J: TRBJ2-1
CDR3: CASSLTSASTDTQYF; DNA: TGTGCCAGCAGCCTGACTAGCGCCAGCACAGATACGCAGTATTTT; D: TRBD2; V: TRBV4-2; size: -; J: TRBJ2-3
CDR3: CASRPEVGTEAFF; DNA: TGTGCCAGCCGACCAGAAGTGGGCACTGAAGCTTTCTTT; D: -; V: TRBV2; size: -; J: TRBJ1-1
CDR3: CASGQSTQYF; DNA: TGTGCCAGCGGACAGTCGACCCAGTACTTC; D: -; V: TRBV6-6; size: -; J: TRBJ2-5
CDR3: CASSLAGGGEQYF; DNA: TGTGCCAGCAGCTTAGCGGGAGGGGGGGAGCAGTACTTC; D: -; V: TRBV7-9; size: -; J: TRBJ2-7